The sequence of this T cell receptor (beta chain) was determined in a study of PD-L1 blockade in urothelial cancer. Sequencing was performed with immunoSEQ multiplex PCR; in TCRdb, only in-frame clones are kept and a portion is missing. The sample has more than 90,000 clones; approximately 87% are singletons. Time point described: peripheral blood 6 weeks after treatment start. Germline assignment: CDR1 SGHRS and CDR2 YFSETQ. The CDR3 consists of 14 residues. V was cut by 2 bases and J by 4 bases, with 9 bases left in between. Sequenced material: PBMCs, taken around atezolizumab (anti-PD-L1) treatment. This chain links TRBV5-1 with TRBJ1-4; D unclear. This TCR was sampled from a man between 65 and 85 years old with urothelial cancer. CDR3 DNA sequence: TGCGCCAGCAGCTTCGGAGGGAATAATGAAAAACTGTTTTTT. Protein product: CASSFGGNNEKLFF. Together with reference TRBV5-1 and TRBJ1-4, the CDR3 gives the full variable domain: KAGVTQTPRYLIKTRGQQVTLSCSPISGHRSVSWYQQTPGQGLQFLFEYFSETQRNKGNFPGRFSGRQFSNSRSEMNVSTLELGDSALYLCASSFGGNNEKLFFGSGTQLSVL.